This T cell receptor (beta chain) is from a study of cytomegalovirus exposure and HLA in healthy donors. Study-wide results and caveats: A later analysis associated 16,000 or so TCR beta sequences with HLA alleles at a 0.05 false discovery rate. Sequencing likely caused a cluster of highly shared sequence variants. Analyses of presence and absence presupposed an approximately uniform sequencing depth across donors. A later analysis found common viral pathogens apparently linked to several of the most significant clusters.

The CDR3 has 14 amino acids. The germline V and J ends were trimmed by 1 base and 3 bases, with 10 bases remaining between them. Per the germline V gene, CDR1 is MNHEY and CDR2 is SMNVEV (reference sequence). Primers for the PCR totalled 60 Vbeta and 13 Jbeta. Sequencing was performed with immunoSEQ multiplex PCR; in TCRdb, only in-frame clones are kept and a portion is missing. The table lists 99,000 or so clones, about four fifths of them singletons. About this clone: Its matching antigen is unknown.

Specimen: PBMCs. The receptor was derived from a man aged 35 to 55 in good health and CMV-seronegative. The gene calls are TRBV27 and TRBJ2-7; the D is unclear. CDR3 protein: CASSLFPGDYEQYF. For the CDR3, the DNA is TGTGCCAGCAGTTTATTCCCAGGCGACTACGAGCAGTACTTC.